The 32 T cell receptor beta chains below come from one sample, sequenced in a study of blood T cell repertoires in COVID-19. TCRdb's table, derived via immunoSEQ multiplex PCR, lists solely in-frame clones and lacks some. Of about 270,000 clones in the sample, 81% were seen once. The sample comprised peripheral blood. The origin of the receptors is a woman aged 60-70 years with active or convalescent COVID-19.

This chain connects TRBV6-5 to TRBJ1-2; D is unclear. Trimming removed 2 bases from V and 8 bases from J, with 15 bases in between. Germline loops: CDR1 MNHEY, CDR2 SVGAGI. This CDR3 is 14 amino acids long. The CDR3 here is CASSYLRDFRGYTF. The CDR3 coding sequence is TGTGCCAGCAGTTACCTCCGCGATTTCCGAGGCTACACCTTC.

This sequence joins TRBV9 and TRBJ1-1; no reliable D call. The V end was cut by 0 bases, the J end by 7 bases, with 13 bases between. The germline V gene has CDR1 SGDLS and CDR2 YYNGEE. The CDR3 has 14 residues. CDR3 amino acids: CASSVVTGRVEAFF. The CDR3 DNA reads as TGTGCCAGCAGCGTAGTAACGGGGAGGGTTGAAGCTTTCTTT.

This chain links TRBV4-2 with TRBJ1-1; a possible D gene is TRBD1 (6 bases). The germline V gene encodes CDR1 LGHNA and CDR2 YNFKEQ. The CDR3 loop spans 15 amino acids. Trimming removed 3 bases from V and 3 bases from J, with 14 bases in between. The CDR3 DNA follows: TGTGCCAGCAGCCAGCCCGGGACACATCACACTGAAGCTTTCTTT. It encodes CASSQPGTHHTEAFF.

This chain links TRBV7-6 with TRBJ2-3; the match to TRBD2 covers 11 bases. The CDR3 is 16 amino acids. Losses at the gene ends were 5 bases for V and 2 bases for J; bases not matched to a gene: 6. Germline assignment: CDR1 SGHVS and CDR2 FNYEAQ. CDR3 protein: CASSPFSGGATDTQYF. The CDR3, as DNA: TGTGCCAGCAGCCCATTTAGCGGGGGGGCCACAGATACGCAGTATTTT.

CDR3 bases: TGCGCCAGCAGTCAATCGCGGGGCCTAAATCAGCCCCAGCATTTT. Translated: CASSQSRGLNQPQHF. The gene calls are TRBV23-1 and TRBJ1-5; weak D call: TRBD1 (5 bases). TRBV23-1 has ORF status, its function being uncertain. This CDR3 has 15 amino acids. V lost 0 bases and J lost 4, with 10 bases in between.

J is TRBJ2-3 and V is TRBV7-6; D is perhaps TRBD2 (5 bases). V gave up 5 bases and J gave up 1 base, with 10 bases separating them. CDR3 size: 14 residues. Germline lookup yields CDR1 SGHVS and CDR2 FNYEAQ. CDR3 protein: CASSNARGTDTQYF. The CDR3 DNA reads as TGTGCCAGCAGCAACGCGCGGGGCACAGATACGCAGTATTTT. Supplemented by reference TRBV7-6 and TRBJ2-3, the full variable domain reads GAGVSQSPRYKVTKRGQDVALRCDPISGHVSLYWYRQALGQGPEFLTYFNYEAQQDKSGLPNDRFSAERPEGSISTLTIQRTEQRDSAMYRCASSNARGTDTQYFGPGTRLTVL.

This chain uses TRBV5-1 with TRBJ2-7; 7 nucleotides agree with TRBD1. The trim removed 7 bases at V and 2 bases at J, leaving 6 bases unmatched. From germline, CDR1 is SGHRS and CDR2 YFSETQ. The CDR3 runs to 13 residues. CDR3 coding DNA: TGCGCCAGCCGGGACAGTCCAGCCTACGAGCAGTACTTC. The encoded protein is CASRDSPAYEQYF.

This clone occurred a few times. The V and J genes are TRBV11-2 and TRBJ2-1; TRBD2 matches at 11 bases. The CDR3 is made up of 16 amino acids. Germline V gene lookup returns CDR1 SGHAT and CDR2 FQNNGV. Trimming removed 5 bases from V and 6 bases from J; junction bases left unmatched: 9. As DNA, the CDR3 is TGTGCCAGCAGCCCCCCCGGGACTAGCGGAGTCAATGAGCAGTTCTTC. It translates to CASSPPGTSGVNEQFF.

The chain combines TRBV11-2 with TRBJ1-4; D is unclear. The CDR3 contains 13 residues. Trimming removed 6 bases at V and 0 bases at J, with 5 bases between. Per germline, CDR1 SGHAT and CDR2 FQNNGV. In DNA, the CDR3 is TGTGCCAGCAGTAGAGCAACTAATGAAAAACTGTTTTTT. Protein sequence: CASSRATNEKLFF.

This rearrangement joins TRBV14 to TRBJ2-1, with D tentatively TRBD2 (5 bases). The germline CDR1 and CDR2 sequences are SGHDN and FVKESK. This CDR3 is 19 amino acids long. V lost 0 bases and J 4 bases, leaving 22 bases between the germline ends. As DNA, the CDR3 is TGTGCCAGCAGCCAAGATGGGCCCTTGGGAGTGTTCAGGTACAATGAGCAGTTCTTC. Its protein is CASSQDGPLGVFRYNEQFF.

The V and J genes are TRBV4-1 and TRBJ1-1, with 8 bases lining up with TRBD1. Germline CDR1 MGHRA, CDR2 YSYEKL. The CDR3 runs to 19 residues. After removal of 6 bases from V and 2 bases from J, the junction contained 20 bases not matched to a gene. CDR3 amino acids: CASRPLPFQGAGVNTEAFF. The CDR3 nucleotides are TGCGCCAGCAGGCCTCTACCATTCCAGGGGGCGGGGGTAAACACTGAAGCTTTCTTT.

J is TRBJ1-2 and V is TRBV5-1; tentative D call: TRBD1 (6 bases). The CDR3 is 14 residues long. In germline, CDR1 is SGHRS, CDR2 YFSETQ. V lost 4 bases and J lost 6, with 16 bases in between. CDR3: CASSPGSPGDGYTF. The CDR3 DNA follows: TGCGCCAGCAGCCCCGGGTCGCCAGGGGATGGCTACACCTTC.

V is TRBV5-1 and J is TRBJ2-1, with 8 bases aligning to TRBD1. V was pared by 0 bases and J by 6 bases, with 14 bases of the junction left unmatched. The CDR3 sequence is 18 residues long. The germline V gene encodes CDR1 SGHRS and CDR2 YFSETQ. CDR3 residues: CASSLGQGLPGLFNEQFF. The CDR3 DNA reads TGCGCCAGCAGCTTGGGACAGGGGTTACCCGGACTTTTCAATGAGCAGTTCTTC.

The CDR3 reads CSVEAPDRGLDEQFF. The DNA of the CDR3 is TGCAGCGTTGAGGCTCCGGACAGGGGTTTGGATGAGCAGTTCTTC. The chain uses TRBV29-1 and TRBJ2-1, with 9 nucleotides matching TRBD1. Germline lookup yields CDR1 SQVTM and CDR2 ANQGSEA. The trim removed 3 bases at V and 8 bases at J, leaving 11 bases unmatched. The CDR3 is 15 amino acids.

The chain couples TRBV28 to TRBJ1-1; perhaps TRBD1 as D (5 bases). Per the germline V gene, CDR1 is MDHEN and CDR2 is SYDVKM. The CDR3 runs to 12 residues. Trimming pared 6 bases from V and 1 base from J, leaving 6 bases between. The CDR3 DNA follows: TGTGCCAGCAGCAGGGCGAACACTGAAGCTTTCTTT. Its protein is CASSRANTEAFF. The variable domain in full, with the rest retrieved from reference TRBV28 and TRBJ1-1, is DVKVTQSSRYLVKRTGEKVFLECVQDMDHENMFWYRQDPGLGLRLIYFSYDVKMKEKGDIPEGYSVSREKKERFSLILESASTNQTSMYLCASSRANTEAFFGQGTRLTVV.

The chain carries TRBV11-2 and TRBJ2-2, with a weak D call TRBD2 (5 bases). V lost 0 bases to trimming and J lost 5 bases, with 13 bases between them. Germline values: CDR1 SGHAT, CDR2 FQNNGV. This CDR3 is built from 16 residues. Here the CDR3 DNA reads TGTGCCAGCAGCTTAGATCGGCGATCGGGGACCGGGGAGCTGTTTTTT. Protein sequence: CASSLDRRSGTGELFF.

The chain employs TRBV6-5 and TRBJ2-7; D might be TRBD2 (6 bases). CDR1 and CDR2 (germline): MNHEY, SVGAGI. The CDR3 extends over 13 amino acids. Between the trimmed V and J ends, which lost 6 bases and 5 bases, there was a span of 14 bases. This CDR3 reads CASRWRDGDEQYF. The CDR3, as DNA: TGTGCCAGCAGGTGGAGGGACGGGGACGAGCAGTACTTC.

This clone was seen a few times. The chain recombines TRBV5-6 with TRBJ2-3; 10 bases fit TRBD1. V shed 4 bases, J shed 2 bases, and the junction held 4 bases outside the gene matches. This CDR3 region has 15 residues. The germline V gene has CDR1 SGHDT and CDR2 YYEEEE. CDR3 nucleotides: TGTGCCAGCAGCGGCGGGACAGGGGACACAGATACGCAGTATTTT. This sequence encodes CASSGGTGDTDTQYF.

The chain recombines TRBV19 with TRBJ1-1; D possibly corresponds to TRBD1 (6 bases). The V end was cut by 0 bases, the J end by 0 bases, with 14 bases between. The CDR3 runs to 17 residues. From germline, CDR1 is LNHDA and CDR2 SQIVND (reference sequence). CDR3 coding DNA: TGTGCCAGTAGTATAGAACCCCAGGGGCTCATGAACACTGAAGCTTTCTTT. Encoded protein: CASSIEPQGLMNTEAFF.

The rearrangement links TRBV5-1 to TRBJ2-5, with 7 bases lining up with TRBD1. The germline gives CDR1 SGHRS, CDR2 YFSETQ. This CDR3 contains 14 residues. J was trimmed by 2 bases and V by 2 bases; bases with no gene match: 3. The CDR3, as DNA: TGCGCCAGCAGCTTCAGGGGGTTTCAAGAGACCCAGTACTTC. Translating gives CASSFRGFQETQYF.

The rearrangement links TRBV7-2 to TRBJ2-3; 13 bases fit TRBD2. V was pared by 3 bases and J by 2 bases, with 5 bases of the junction left unmatched. The V gene's germline CDR1 is SGHTA and CDR2 FQGNSA. The CDR3 has 17 amino acids. The CDR3 loop is CASSLKLAGGPTDTQYF. CDR3 nucleotide sequence: TGTGCCAGCAGCTTGAAACTAGCGGGGGGGCCCACAGATACGCAGTATTTT.

V and J are TRBV7-6 and TRBJ2-7; TRBD1 matches 12 bases. The CDR3 contains 15 residues. Germline lookup yields CDR1 SGHVS and CDR2 FNYEAQ. Trimming took 2 bases from V and 7 from J; bases not matched to a gene: 6. The DNA for the CDR3 is TGTGCCAGCAGCTTAATGGGACAGGGGGCGGGAGAGCAGTACTTC. It translates to CASSLMGQGAGEQYF.

This rearrangement joins TRBV13 to TRBJ2-3; 9 bases line up with TRBD1. The CDR3 has 16 amino acids. The germline V gene has CDR1 PRHDT and CDR2 FYEKMQ (reference sequence). The V and J ends lost 2 bases and 5 bases, in that order; junction bases with no gene match: 8. CDR3 sequence (DNA): TGTGCCAGCAGCTTAAAAAGGGGACAGGGTCTAGATACGCAGTATTTT. It yields the protein CASSLKRGQGLDTQYF.

CDR3 amino acids: CASILERNTEAFF. The CDR3, as DNA: TGTGCCAGTATCCTAGAGAGGAACACTGAAGCTTTCTTT. The chain couples TRBV19 to TRBJ1-1, with D hard to call. V was trimmed by 7 bases and J by 1 base, leaving 10 bases between them. The length of the CDR3 is 13 residues. Germline V CDR1 and CDR2: LNHDA, SQIVND (reference sequence).

This rearrangement joins TRBV13 to TRBJ2-4; TRBD2 might be the D (6 bases). The CDR3 is 16 residues long. The germline V gene has CDR1 PRHDT and CDR2 FYEKMQ (reference sequence). V was clipped by 5 bases and J by 1 base, with 15 bases between them. DNA for the CDR3: TGTGCCAGCAGCCATCTACGCGGGGTCGCCAAAAACATTCAGTACTTC. Translated: CASSHLRGVAKNIQYF.

The chain combines TRBV3-1 (or the pseudogene TRBV3-2) with TRBJ2-5, with 8 bases fitting TRBD1. The CDR3 has 14 residues. The V segment lost 3 bases and the J segment 3 bases; nucleotides outside the gene matches: 3. Germline CDR1 is LGHDT and CDR2 is YNNKEL (reference sequence). CDR3 protein: CASSQETGEETQYF. The CDR3 coding sequence is TGTGCCAGCAGCCAGGAGACAGGGGAAGAGACCCAGTACTTC.

V usage is TRBV18 and J usage is TRBJ2-5; 7 bases agree with TRBD2. The germline V gene encodes CDR1 KGHSH and CDR2 LQKENI. V lost 1 base and J lost 5; bases outside the gene matches: 10. CDR3 length: 16 amino acids. This CDR3 reads CASSPLAPGGTETQYF. The CDR3 nucleotides are TGTGCCAGCTCACCACTCGCCCCGGGGGGTACTGAGACCCAGTACTTC.

The J gene is TRBJ1-6, the V gene TRBV28, with 10 bases that match TRBD1. CDR3 length: 17 amino acids. V trimming: 4 bases; J trimming: 6 bases; junction bases outside the gene matches: 9. CDR1 MDHEN and CDR2 SYDVKM come from the germline V gene. Here the CDR3 reads CASSYPTGGFSNSPLHF. The CDR3 bases are TGTGCCAGCAGTTACCCGACAGGGGGCTTCTCTAATTCACCCCTCCACTTT.

The rearrangement joins TRBV3-1 (or the pseudogene TRBV3-2) to TRBJ1-1; D unclear. The ends were cut back, 5 bases at V and 7 bases at J, with 17 bases in the middle. Germline V gene data show CDR1 as LGHDT and CDR2 as YNNKEL (reference sequence). CDR3 length: 14 residues. CDR3 in amino acids: CASSSPDRGGEAFF. Written as DNA, the CDR3 is TGTGCCAGCAGCTCTCCCGACCGGGGTGGTGAAGCTTTCTTT.

The V gene is TRBV30, the J gene TRBJ2-5, with D perhaps matching TRBD2 (7 bases). The germline V gene has CDR1 GTSNPN and CDR2 SVGIG (reference sequence). CDR3 length: 14 residues. V was trimmed by 4 bases and J by 6 bases, leaving 18 bases between them. The CDR3 loop is CAWKLGGAWKTQYF. The CDR3 nucleotides are TGTGCCTGGAAATTGGGGGGGGCGTGGAAGACCCAGTACTTC. The full variable domain, its missing parts supplied by reference TRBV30 and TRBJ2-5, is SQTIHQWPATLVQPVGSPLSLECTVEGTSNPNLYWYRQAAGRGLQLLFYSVGIGQISSEVPQNLSASRPQDRQFILSSKKLLLSDSGFYLCAWKLGGAWKTQYFGPGTRLLVL.

The chain combines TRBV3-1 (or the pseudogene TRBV3-2) with TRBJ2-1, with 9 bases identical to TRBD2. With 0 bases clipped from V and 7 bases from J, the junction kept 7 bases outside the gene matches. The CDR3 is 16 amino acids. CDR1 and CDR2 (germline): LGHDT, YNNKEL (reference sequence). For the CDR3, the DNA is TGTGCCAGCAGCCAAGAGGCGCGGGGGGGCGGGAATGAGCAGTTCTTC. This sequence encodes CASSQEARGGGNEQFF.

This clone showed up just once. The rearrangement links TRBV6-5 to TRBJ2-6; D is undetermined. This CDR3 has 15 residues. V was clipped by 4 bases and J by 4 bases, with 11 bases between them. Germline V gene data show CDR1 as MNHEY and CDR2 as SVGAGI. CDR3 coding DNA: TGTGCCAGCAGTTCCCCAGGTGTGGGGGCCAACGTCCTGACTTTC. Protein: CASSSPGVGANVLTF.